Shown below are 6 T cell receptor beta chains from a single sample sequenced in a study of regulatory T cells in long-lasting Graves disease. For TCR beta, libraries came from iRepertoire HTBI primers and Arm-PCR of CDR3 regions. TCRdb reanalysed the multiplex PCR reads using MiXCR and keeps one entry per CDR3 protein. The sample contains more than 300,000 distinct CDR3 sequences, 10% to 15% of which appear only once. Documented time point: newly diagnosed GD, antithyroid drugs for less than 3 months. PBMCs provided the RNA from which the TCR library was made. This sample also belongs to another study, concerning T cells in Graves' hyperthyroidism and ophthalmopathy.

The starting material was peripheral blood mononuclear cells (PBMCs), obtained at new diagnosis, from a patient treated with antithyroid drugs. The receptors shown here come from a young woman with Graves disease.

The sample holds many counts of this clonotype. V is TRBV7-3 and J is TRBJ2-1, with 7 positions matching TRBD2. Germline CDR1 and CDR2: SGHTA and FQGTGA. The CDR3 length is 16 residues. V lost 3 bases to trimming and J lost 4 bases; unmatched junction nucleotides: 9. CDR3 bases: TGTGCCAGCAGCTTCATGGCCGCCGGGGGGTACAATGAGCAGTTCTTC. It codes for CASSFMAAGGYNEQFF.

This clonotype was found many times. The chain couples TRBV27 to TRBJ1-5, with 7 bases aligning to TRBD1. The germline V gene encodes CDR1 MNHEY and CDR2 SMNVEV (reference sequence). The CDR3 consists of 14 residues. V lost 2 bases and J lost 6; bases outside the gene matches: 4. The CDR3 DNA reads as TGTGCCAGCAGTTTAAAGGGGGCTCGTCAGCCCCAGCATTTT. This encodes CASSLKGARQPQHF.

This clonotype came up a few times. This chain links TRBV19 with TRBJ1-1; D not certain. CDR3 length: 12 residues. Germline CDR1 and CDR2: LNHDA and SQIVND (reference sequence). V was clipped by 7 bases and J by 0 bases, with 6 bases between them. CDR3 in amino acids: CASNQVNTEAFF. The CDR3 DNA reads TGTGCCAGTAATCAGGTGAACACTGAAGCTTTCTTT.

The V gene is TRBV7-9, the J gene TRBJ1-1; D call uncertain. V dropped 1 base and J dropped 3 bases, with 6 bases sitting between them. Germline CDR1 and CDR2: SEHNR and FQNEAQ (reference sequence). This CDR3 spans 13 amino acids. CDR3 in amino acids: CASSLDIYTEAFF. CDR3 in DNA: TGTGCCAGCAGCTTAGACATTTACACTGAAGCTTTCTTT. Filled out from reference TRBV7-9 and TRBJ1-1, the complete variable domain reads DTGVSQNPRHKITKRGQNVTFRCDPISEHNRLYWYRQTLGQGPEFLTYFQNEAQLEKSRLLSDRFSAERPKGSFSTLEIQRTEQGDSAMYLCASSLDIYTEAFFGQGTRLTVV.

This clonotype was detected only a few times. This chain uses TRBV20-1 with TRBJ1-3; 9 bases are a match to TRBD1. V trimming: 3 bases; J trimming: 2 bases; junction bases outside the gene matches: 23. The CDR3 contains 21 residues. Germline V CDR1 and CDR2: DFQATT, SNEGSKA (reference sequence). The CDR3 bases are TGCAGTGCTAGTCGAGCAGGGAAGGGGACAGGGACTAGTAGAGCTGGAAACACCATATATTTT. Translated, it gives CSASRAGKGTGTSRAGNTIYF.

This clonotype was counted at least ten times. The gene calls are TRBV4-1 and TRBJ2-5, with 7 bases identical to TRBD1. There are 15 residues in the CDR3. V was pared by 1 base and J by 2 bases, with 4 bases of the junction left unmatched. CDR1 is MGHRA, CDR2 YSYEKL, per germline. CDR3 residues: CASSQGGQTQETQYF. The CDR3 bases are TGCGCCAGCAGCCAAGGGGGACAGACACAAGAGACCCAGTACTTC.